Each of the 25 T cell receptor beta chains below was sequenced from the same sample in a study of shared clonotypes between healthy human individuals. Generated by immunoSEQ multiplex PCR, the TCRdb table keeps only in-frame clones and is missing some. The sample lists more than 2 million clones, about 95% occurring once. The sequencing sample was made of naive CD4+ T cells sorted from blood. Subset here: CD45RA+ positively selected. The receptors come from a man aged 18 to 35 in good health.

The sample holds one count of this clone. The chain joins TRBV18 to TRBJ1-6; no definite D call. CDR1 is KGHSH, CDR2 LQKENI, per germline. The CDR3 length is 14 residues. Trimming stripped 1 base from V and 6 bases from J, with 7 bases between. The CDR3 reads CASSPQERNSPLHF. CDR3 sequence (DNA): TGTGCCAGCTCACCACAGGAACGTAATTCACCCCTCCACTTT. The full variable domain, with the rest looked up from reference TRBV18 and TRBJ1-6, is NAGVMQNPRHLVRRRGQEARLRCSPMKGHSHVYWYRQLPEEGLKFMVYLQKENIIDESGMPKERFSAEFPKEGPSILRIQQVVRGDSAAYFCASSPQERNSPLHFGNGTRLTVT.

The rearrangement joins TRBV27 to TRBJ1-3, with D unresolved. V dropped 6 bases and J dropped 4 bases, with 10 bases sitting between them. This CDR3 has 13 amino acids. CDR1 is MNHEY, CDR2 SMNVEV, per germline (reference sequence). This chain's CDR3 is CASSLERGNTIYF. CDR3 sequence (DNA): TGTGCCAGCAGCTTAGAAAGGGGAAACACCATATATTTT.

The gene calls are TRBV5-4 and TRBJ2-5; 7 bases line up with TRBD1. Per the germline V gene, CDR1 is SGHNT and CDR2 is YYREEE (reference sequence). V lost 3 bases and J lost 5; bases outside the gene matches: 7. The CDR3 sequence is 14 residues long. CDR3 bases: TGTGCCAGCAGCTCTGCCCAGGGGGACGAGACCCAGTACTTC. It is translated as CASSSAQGDETQYF.

The genes are TRBV11-3 and TRBJ2-1, with 7 bases that match TRBD2. With V trimmed by 4 bases and J by 4 bases, 7 bases remained unmatched. The length of the CDR3 is 15 residues. Germline CDR1 and CDR2: SGHNT and YENEEA. The CDR3 DNA follows: TGTGCCAGCAGCTCAGAAGGACTAGGGTACAATGAGCAGTTCTTC. Its protein product is CASSSEGLGYNEQFF.

V usage is TRBV30 and J usage is TRBJ2-7; either TRBD1 or TRBD2 may fit D (6 bases each). The CDR3 is made up of 13 amino acids. Deletions cut 0 bases from V and 6 bases from J, with 12 bases between. Germline CDR1 reads GTSNPN; CDR2 reads SVGIG (reference sequence). DNA for the CDR3: TGTGCCTGGAGTGTACGATCGGGGGCCGAGCAGTACTTC. Its translation is CAWSVRSGAEQYF.

The chain links TRBV30 to TRBJ1-6; D gene ambiguous. With 0 bases removed from V and 9 bases from J, the gap between germline ends came to 9 bases. Germline loops: CDR1 GTSNPN, CDR2 SVGIG (reference sequence). The CDR3 runs to 13 residues. The CDR3 region is CAWSVSNSSPLHF. In DNA, the CDR3 is TGTGCCTGGAGTGTATCTAATTCTTCACCCCTCCACTTT.

This clone was picked up many times. The chain uses TRBV5-6 and TRBJ2-7, with TRBD1 matching 8 bases. Germline values: CDR1 SGHDT, CDR2 YYEEEE. The CDR3 has 14 residues. V shed 0 bases and J 3 bases; nucleotides not matched to a gene: 2. The CDR3 here is CASSLDDRGYEQYF. CDR3 nucleotides: TGTGCCAGCAGCTTGGACGACAGGGGCTACGAGCAGTACTTC. The entire variable domain, with the rest obtained from reference TRBV5-6 and TRBJ2-7, is as follows: DAGVTQSPTHLIKTRGQQVTLRCSPKSGHDTVSWYQQALGQGPQFIFQYYEEEERQRGNFPDRFSGHQFPNYSSELNVNALLLGDSALYLCASSLDDRGYEQYFGPGTRLTVT.

The J gene is TRBJ1-4, the V gene TRBV5-1; 8 positions match TRBD1. J was trimmed by 5 bases and V by 7 bases; bases with no gene match: 4. CDR1 and CDR2 (germline): SGHRS, YFSETQ. CDR3 length: 13 residues. CDR3 sequence: CASGRDRNEKLFF. For the CDR3, the DNA is TGCGCCAGCGGCCGGGACAGGAATGAAAAACTGTTTTTT.

Notes on this clone: The same CDR3 arises from other DNA sequences in this sample as well. The V call is TRBV5-1, the J call TRBJ2-7; the D is unclear. This CDR3 has 14 residues. V dropped 0 bases and J dropped 0 bases, with 7 bases sitting between them. Looked up from germline, CDR1 is SGHRS and CDR2 is YFSETQ. The chain's CDR3 is CASSLGTDSYEQYF. CDR3 coding DNA: TGCGCCAGCAGCTTGGGGACGGACTCCTACGAGCAGTACTTC.

This chain connects TRBV29-1 to TRBJ2-2; TRBD2 matches at 7 bases. There are 13 residues in the CDR3. Germline CDR1 SQVTM, CDR2 ANQGSEA. With 1 base clipped from V and 7 bases from J, the junction kept 3 bases outside the gene matches. Written as DNA, the CDR3 is TGCAGCGTTGAAGCGGCGGGGGTCGGGGAGCTGTTTTTT. Amino acid sequence: CSVEAAGVGELFF.

J is TRBJ1-1 and V is TRBV4-2; 7 nucleotides align to TRBD1. V was clipped by 4 bases and J by 1 base; unmatched bases: 6. Germline loops: CDR1 LGHNA, CDR2 YNFKEQ. The CDR3 loop spans 15 amino acids. Here the CDR3 reads CASSRTGTANTEAFF. The CDR3 coding sequence is TGTGCCAGCAGCCGGACCGGGACAGCGAACACTGAAGCTTTCTTT.

As concerns this clone: Other DNA sequences of this sample code for an identical CDR3. CDR3 sequence (DNA): TGCGCCAGCAGCCAAGTCACAGGGAGCTATGGCTACACCTTC. It codes for CASSQVTGSYGYTF. This chain uses TRBV4-3 with TRBJ1-2; tentatively, D is TRBD1 (6 bases). Trimming removed 1 base at V and 4 bases at J, with 10 bases between. The CDR3 has 14 amino acids. From germline, CDR1 is LGHNA and CDR2 YSLEER.

The CDR3 is CASSIGGGQTKNTEAFF. The CDR3 nucleotides are TGTGCCAGTAGTATAGGTGGAGGACAGACGAAGAACACTGAAGCTTTCTTT. The chain is built from TRBV19 and TRBJ1-1; weak D call: TRBD1 (6 bases). The CDR3 runs to 17 residues. Trimming removed 1 base from V and 1 base from J, with 16 bases in between. Germline assignment: CDR1 LNHDA and CDR2 SQIVND (reference sequence). The full variable domain, in which reference TRBV19 and TRBJ1-1 provide the parts outside the CDR3, is DGGITQSPKYLFRKEGQNVTLSCEQNLNHDAMYWYRQDPGQGLRLIYYSQIVNDFQKGDIAEGYSVSREKKESFPLTVTSAQKNPTAFYLCASSIGGGQTKNTEAFFGQGTRLTVV.

About this clone: The same CDR3 also results from other DNA sequences found in this sample. The rearrangement joins TRBV29-1 to TRBJ2-7; 7 bases are shared with TRBD1. The CDR3 contains 12 residues. The J segment lost 2 bases and the V segment lost 5 bases, leaving 3 bases of the junction unmatched. The germline CDR1 and CDR2 sequences are SQVTM and ANQGSEA. DNA for the CDR3: TGCAGCGTTCGACAGGGTGCCTACGAGCAGTACTTC. Protein product: CSVRQGAYEQYF.

V gene TRBV11-3 combines with J gene TRBJ1-2; no reliable D call. From germline, CDR1 is SGHNT and CDR2 YENEEA. V was shortened by 0 bases and J by 4 bases, with 6 bases between the two germline ends. The CDR3 sequence is 13 residues long. The CDR3 reads CASSLETTYGYTF. DNA of the CDR3: TGTGCCAGCAGCTTAGAGACAACCTATGGCTACACCTTC.

The V gene is TRBV18, the J gene TRBJ1-4, with D perhaps TRBD1 (5 bases). Germline V lookup: CDR1 KGHSH, CDR2 LQKENI. This CDR3 spans 14 amino acids. The V and J ends lost 8 bases and 5 bases respectively, with 15 bases between them. The CDR3 region is CASTLTGGNEKLFF. The CDR3, as DNA: TGTGCCAGCACGCTAACCGGGGGGAATGAAAAACTGTTTTTT.

This clone occurred once. The genes are TRBV25-1 and TRBJ2-3, with no clear D. The germline CDR1 and CDR2 sequences are MGHDK and SYGVNS. The length of the CDR3 is 13 residues. V lost 5 bases, J lost 0 bases, and 6 bases lay in between. CDR3 protein: CASSHRSTDTQYF. CDR3 DNA sequence: TGTGCCAGCAGTCACCGTAGCACAGATACGCAGTATTTT.

This rearrangement joins TRBV6-1 to TRBJ2-7; D might be TRBD1 (6 bases). CDR3 length: 13 residues. Germline CDR1 MNHNS, CDR2 SASEGT. V lost 7 bases to trimming and J lost 2 bases, with 12 bases between them. The DNA of the CDR3 is TGTGCCAGCAAGGACAGATTAACCTACGAGCAGTACTTC. Encoded protein: CASKDRLTYEQYF.

As regards this clone: Within the sample, other DNA sequences also encode this same CDR3. The chain links TRBV6-5 to TRBJ2-7; tentatively, D is TRBD1 or TRBD2 (5 bases each). This CDR3 contains 14 residues. Germline V lookup: CDR1 MNHEY, CDR2 SVGAGI. Trimming took off 1 base at V and 2 bases at J, with 9 bases between the two ends. CDR3: CASSYYRGPYEQYF. The CDR3 nucleotides read TGTGCCAGCAGTTACTATCGGGGCCCCTACGAGCAGTACTTC.

The chain combines TRBV5-8 with TRBJ1-2, with D hard to call. Germline CDR1 is SGHTS and CDR2 is YDEGEE. This CDR3 has 14 residues. The V end lost 0 bases, the J end lost 4 bases, and 10 bases lay between the germline ends. The CDR3 is CASSLEGPSYGYTF. CDR3 nucleotides: TGTGCCAGCAGCTTGGAAGGACCCAGCTATGGCTACACCTTC.

The chain recombines TRBV30 with TRBJ2-3; D possibly corresponds to TRBD2 (7 bases). The CDR3 loop spans 15 amino acids. CDR1 is GTSNPN and CDR2 is SVGIG in the germline V gene (reference sequence). V was cut by 0 bases and J by 1 base, with 11 bases left in between. CDR3 sequence reads: CAWSVRGAGTDTQYF. The CDR3 region has the DNA TGTGCCTGGAGTGTACGGGGGGCTGGCACAGATACGCAGTATTTT.

This chain uses TRBV9 with TRBJ1-2, with 8 bases fitting TRBD1. This CDR3 is built from 16 residues. Germline V gene lookup returns CDR1 SGDLS and CDR2 YYNGEE. The J segment lost 1 base and the V segment lost 4 bases, leaving 9 bases of the junction unmatched. The CDR3 reads CASSPRTGTVNYGYTF. As DNA, the CDR3 is TGTGCCAGCAGCCCACGGACAGGGACAGTTAACTATGGCTACACCTTC.

This chain uses TRBV15 with TRBJ1-2; 7 bases align to TRBD1. With 3 bases clipped from V and 2 bases from J, the junction kept 15 bases outside the gene matches. In germline, CDR1 is LNHNV, CDR2 YYDKDF (reference sequence). CDR3 length: 18 residues. Written as DNA, the CDR3 is TGTGCCACCAGCAGTCCAGGGAGGGGGCTATCACAAAACTATGGCTACACCTTC. Protein: CATSSPGRGLSQNYGYTF.

The rearrangement joins TRBV25-1 to TRBJ2-2; D is uncertain. Trimming shortened V by 4 bases and J by 5 bases, and 14 bases separated the two germline ends. The germline V gene encodes CDR1 MGHDK and CDR2 SYGVNS. This CDR3 contains 15 residues. CDR3 bases: TGTGCCAGCAGTGTATTAACGTTGGGGACCGGGGAGCTGTTTTTT. Translating gives CASSVLTLGTGELFF.

The chain uses TRBV19 and TRBJ1-1; tentative D call: TRBD1 (5 bases). Trimming took off 5 bases at V and 2 bases at J, with 12 bases between the two ends. The germline CDR1 and CDR2 sequences are LNHDA and SQIVND (reference sequence). This CDR3 is built from 14 residues. The CDR3 sequence: CASSAGGGNTEAFF. For the CDR3, the DNA is TGTGCCAGTAGTGCTGGCGGGGGAAACACTGAAGCTTTCTTT.